This is a list of T cell receptor beta chains from one sample in a study of beta chain features in type 1 diabetes. Method: immunoSEQ multiplex PCR; TCRdb's copy keeps in-frame clones and lacks some. The repertoire holds some 52,000 clones, with roughly 39% as singletons. Sequencing was done on a sample of Tregs from blood. The receptors were sampled from a young man with type 1 diabetes. The CDR3 runs from the conserved cysteine through the conserved F or W. The order of the fields is D gene, V gene, clone size, J gene, CDR3 DNA, CDR3 protein. The D gene is left open where the match is weak. For some rows the clone size is stated as once, few or many, or as a class when expanded; others skip it.

D gene: -
V gene: TRBV6-1
clone size: -
J gene: TRBJ1-1
CDR3 DNA: TGTGCCAGCTCACAACGACAGGCAACTGAAGCTTTCTTT
CDR3 protein: CASSQRQATEAFF

D gene: TRBD2
V gene: TRBV5-4
clone size: -
J gene: TRBJ2-7
CDR3 DNA: TGTGCCAGCAGCCTTAGCGGGGCTCCGGGGGAGCAGTACTTC
CDR3 protein: CASSLSGAPGEQYF

D gene: TRBD2
V gene: TRBV7-2
clone size: few
J gene: TRBJ2-6
CDR3 DNA: TGTGCCAGCAGCTTAAGCGGGACTAGCGGAAGGGCTGGGGCCAACGTCCTGACTTTC
CDR3 protein: CASSLSGTSGRAGANVLTF

D gene: -
V gene: TRBV7-6
clone size: -
J gene: TRBJ2-5
CDR3 DNA: TGTGCCAGCATCCCCGACAATCAAGAGACCCAGTACTTC
CDR3 protein: CASIPDNQETQYF

D gene: TRBD2
V gene: TRBV7-3
clone size: -
J gene: TRBJ2-3
CDR3 DNA: TGTGCCAGCAGCCCGGGCACTAGCGGAGTATATAGCACAGATACGCAGTATTTT
CDR3 protein: CASSPGTSGVYSTDTQYF

D gene: -
V gene: TRBV18
clone size: medium-sized
J gene: TRBJ1-2
CDR3 DNA: TGTGCCAGCTCTACAGGGTACTATGGCTACACCTTC
CDR3 protein: CASSTGYYGYTF

D gene: TRBD2
V gene: TRBV5-1
clone size: -
J gene: TRBJ2-3
CDR3 DNA: TGCGCCAGCAGCTTGGGATCTAGCGGGAGTCACACGCAGTATTTT
CDR3 protein: CASSLGSSGSHTQYF

D gene: -
V gene: TRBV27
clone size: -
J gene: TRBJ2-7
CDR3 DNA: TGTGCCAGCAGTTTGAACGGGGAGTCCTACGAGCAGTACTTC
CDR3 protein: CASSLNGESYEQYF

D gene: TRBD2
V gene: TRBV7-2
clone size: few
J gene: TRBJ2-1
CDR3 DNA: TGTGCCAGCAGCTTCCAGGCGGGAGTGGGTGAGCAGTTCTTC
CDR3 protein: CASSFQAGVGEQFF

D gene: -
V gene: TRBV13
clone size: -
J gene: TRBJ2-2
CDR3 DNA: TGTGCCAGCAGCTTATTGCGGAGTACGGACACCGGGGAGCTGTTTTTT
CDR3 protein: CASSLLRSTDTGELFF

D gene: -
V gene: TRBV7-9
clone size: -
J gene: TRBJ2-5
CDR3 DNA: TGTGCCAGCAGCTTTATGTTATTGGAGACCCAGTACTTC
CDR3 protein: CASSFMLLETQYF

D gene: TRBD2
V gene: TRBV5-1
clone size: -
J gene: TRBJ2-3
CDR3 DNA: TGCGCCAGCAGCTTGGGTTCTAGCGGTGGTGATACGCAGTATTTT
CDR3 protein: CASSLGSSGGDTQYF

D gene: -
V gene: TRBV7-2
clone size: -
J gene: TRBJ2-3
CDR3 DNA: TGTGCCAGCAGCTTGGGCCAGGGCACAGATACGCAGTATTTT
CDR3 protein: CASSLGQGTDTQYF

D gene: -
V gene: TRBV5-8
clone size: -
J gene: TRBJ2-5
CDR3 DNA: TGTGCCAGCAGCTCCTCCCTGGTGAGGAACCAAGAGACCCAGTACTTC
CDR3 protein: CASSSSLVRNQETQYF

D gene: TRBD2
V gene: TRBV5-4
clone size: few
J gene: TRBJ2-3
CDR3 DNA: TGTGCCAGCAGCTCCCCGGTTAGCGGGAGGGCAGATACGCAGTATTTT
CDR3 protein: CASSSPVSGRADTQYF

D gene: TRBD1
V gene: TRBV5-1
clone size: -
J gene: TRBJ1-1
CDR3 DNA: TGCGCCAGCGGGGGACAGGGGGAGATGAACACTGAAGCTTTCTTT
CDR3 protein: CASGGQGEMNTEAFF